The 19 T cell receptor beta chains given below trace back to one sample, sequenced in a study of CD8 T cells in Susac syndrome. cDNA came from 0.5 to 1 ug RNA primed by random hexamers. MiXCR, applied by TCRdb to the immunoSEQ multiplex PCR reads, yields one record per CDR3 protein. Of fewer than 250,000 distinct CDR3 sequences in the sample, 80% to 95% were seen once. Sequenced: CD8+ T cells from PBMCs. These receptors were collected from a human donor with multiple sclerosis.

V is TRBV5-6 and J is TRBJ1-2, with D unresolved. V was cut by 6 bases and J by 1 base, with 13 bases left in between. The germline gives CDR1 SGHDT, CDR2 YYEEEE. The CDR3 has 14 residues. Here the CDR3 reads CASTLGNGNYGYTF. The CDR3 DNA follows: TGTGCCAGCACCCTGGGGAATGGTAACTATGGCTACACCTTC.

This clonotype has a single count. The CDR3 sequence is CASRTPGGEQYF. In DNA, the CDR3 is TGTGCCAGCAGAACCCCGGGGGGCGAGCAGTACTTC. The V call is TRBV7-9, the J call TRBJ2-7, with 7 nucleotides matching TRBD2. The V gene's germline CDR1 is SEHNR and CDR2 FQNEAQ (reference sequence). The J segment lost 6 bases and the V segment lost 6 bases, leaving 5 bases of the junction unmatched. This CDR3 comprises 12 residues.

The genes are TRBV9 and TRBJ1-5, with 9 nucleotides matching TRBD1. Germline-derived CDR1 and CDR2 are SGDLS and YYNGEE. The V segment lost 4 bases and the J segment 4 bases; nucleotides outside the gene matches: 3. The CDR3 is made up of 14 amino acids. The CDR3 sequence: CASSRGTGNQPQHF. The CDR3 DNA follows: TGTGCCAGCAGCCGTGGGACAGGGAATCAGCCCCAGCATTTT.

This sequence joins TRBV4-1 and TRBJ2-7; the D is unclear. Germline lookup yields CDR1 MGHRA and CDR2 YSYEKL. The CDR3 runs 13 residues. Trimming shortened V by 0 bases and J by 2 bases, and 5 bases separated the two germline ends. This CDR3 reads CASSQELTYEQYF. The CDR3 DNA reads as TGCGCCAGCAGCCAAGAACTCACCTACGAGCAGTACTTC.

The CDR3 sequence: CASSLTGLADYEQYF. Here the CDR3 DNA reads TGTGCCAGCAGTTTAACGGGACTAGCGGATTACGAGCAGTACTTC. This chain joins TRBV12-3 or TRBV12-4 and TRBJ2-7; TRBD2 matches 11 bases. J lost 4 bases, V lost 2 bases, and 4 bases had no gene match. There are 15 residues in the CDR3.

The gene calls are TRBV7-9 and TRBJ2-5, with D uncertain. Germline V gene data show CDR1 as SEHNR and CDR2 as FQNEAQ (reference sequence). The CDR3 has 15 residues. V lost 5 bases to trimming and J lost 3 bases, with 16 bases between them. As DNA, the CDR3 is TGTGCCAGCAGCCCTCCGGATTTCCGGGAAGAGACCCAGTACTTC. Its translation is CASSPPDFREETQYF.

The chain uses TRBV15 and TRBJ2-1; TRBD2 agrees at 7 bases. This CDR3 has 13 amino acids. V was clipped by 8 bases and J by 0 bases; unmatched bases: 1. The germline V gene encodes CDR1 LNHNV and CDR2 YYDKDF (reference sequence). The CDR3 spells CATRGSSYNEQFF. The CDR3 region has the DNA TGTGCCACCCGCGGGAGCTCCTACAATGAGCAGTTCTTC.

The rearrangement links TRBV6-5 to TRBJ2-1; no definite D call. Trimming removed 2 bases at V and 4 bases at J, with 6 bases between. In germline, CDR1 is MNHEY, CDR2 SVGAGI. This CDR3 spans 13 amino acids. CDR3 nucleotide sequence: TGTGCCAGCAGTTACACGCGTTACAATGAGCAGTTCTTC. Protein product: CASSYTRYNEQFF.

CDR3 nucleotides: TGTGCCAGCAGCTTAGGTAGCTCTGGAAACACCATATATTTT. It codes for CASSLGSSGNTIYF. The chain joins TRBV7-6 to TRBJ1-3; D not certain. The CDR3 runs to 14 residues. Germline V gene data show CDR1 as SGHVS and CDR2 as FNYEAQ. Trimming took off 1 base at V and 0 bases at J, with 4 bases between the two ends.

The V gene is TRBV9, the J gene TRBJ2-1; perhaps TRBD2 as D (6 bases). Trimming removed 4 bases at V and 6 bases at J, with 11 bases between. The CDR3 is 13 residues long. The germline V gene has CDR1 SGDLS and CDR2 YYNGEE. This chain's CDR3 is CASSLGTLNEQFF. DNA for the CDR3: TGTGCCAGCAGCCTCGGGACTCTCAATGAGCAGTTCTTC.

The chain recombines TRBV9 with TRBJ2-7; D perhaps matches TRBD2 (6 bases). CDR1 and CDR2 from the germline V gene are SGDLS and YYNGEE. With 3 bases removed from V and 4 bases from J, the gap between germline ends came to 14 bases. This CDR3 has 14 residues. In DNA, the CDR3 is TGTGCCAGCAGCGCGGGAGATACAGAGTACGAGCAGTACTTC. Its translation: CASSAGDTEYEQYF.

The chain recombines TRBV27 with TRBJ2-2; 9 bases are shared with TRBD2. In germline, CDR1 is MNHEY, CDR2 SMNVEV (reference sequence). V gave up 0 bases and J gave up 3 bases; unmatched junction bases: 5. CDR3 length equals 17 residues. The CDR3 DNA follows: TGTGCCAGCAGTTTATCCCGGCGGGAGGGGTACACCGGGGAGCTGTTTTTT. Protein product: CASSLSRREGYTGELFF.

The gene calls are TRBV11-3 and TRBJ2-1, with D tentatively TRBD2 (7 bases). This CDR3 spans 16 amino acids. Trimming shortened V by 4 bases and J by 9 bases, and 22 bases separated the two germline ends. Germline CDR1 reads SGHNT; CDR2 reads YENEEA. The CDR3 is CASSSRSGAGGSEQFF. CDR3 DNA: TGTGCCAGCAGCTCCCGATCGGGGGCCGGGGGGAGTGAGCAGTTCTTC.

The chain links TRBV20-1 to TRBJ2-3; D is unresolved. Trimming removed 1 base at V and 0 bases at J, with 8 bases between. The CDR3 sequence is 14 residues long. Germline CDR1 reads DFQATT; CDR2 reads SNEGSKA (reference sequence). The DNA for the CDR3 is TGCAGTGCTAGAGCCATGGACAGCACAGATACGCAGTATTTT. Its protein product is CSARAMDSTDTQYF.

The chain employs TRBV12-5 and TRBJ2-7; D ambiguous. The V gene lost 0 bases and the J gene lost 2 bases, with 8 bases spanning the gap. CDR1 and CDR2 (germline): LGHNT, FRNRAP. The CDR3 length is 14 residues. This CDR3 reads CASGLVVQPYEQYF. In nucleotides, the CDR3 is TGTGCTAGTGGTTTGGTAGTGCAGCCCTACGAGCAGTACTTC. Combining the CDR3 with reference TRBV12-5 and TRBJ2-7 gives the whole variable domain DARVTQTPRHKVTEMGQEVTMRCQPILGHNTVFWYRQTMMQGLELLAYFRNRAPLDDSGMPKDRFSAEMPDATLATLKIQPSEPRDSAVYFCASGLVVQPYEQYFGPGTRLTVT.

This chain links TRBV30 with TRBJ1-1; no clear D gene. The CDR3 has 12 amino acids. V was clipped by 8 bases and J by 6 bases, with 16 bases between them. Per the germline V gene, CDR1 is GTSNPN and CDR2 is SVGIG (reference sequence). The CDR3, as DNA: TGTGCCGGGATACAGTGGGTCGCTGAAGCTTTCTTT. Protein: CAGIQWVAEAFF. The variable domain in full, completed from reference TRBV30 and TRBJ1-1, reads SQTIHQWPATLVQPVGSPLSLECTVEGTSNPNLYWYRQAAGRGLQLLFYSVGIGQISSEVPQNLSASRPQDRQFILSSKKLLLSDSGFYLCAGIQWVAEAFFGQGTRLTVV.

The chain is built from TRBV7-9 and TRBJ2-1, with 8 bases lining up with TRBD2. The germline V gene encodes CDR1 SEHNR and CDR2 FQNEAQ (reference sequence). The J segment lost 8 bases and the V segment lost 3 bases, leaving 9 bases of the junction unmatched. The CDR3 is 15 amino acids. CDR3 in amino acids: CASSFGREVGDEQFF. In nucleotides, the CDR3 is TGTGCCAGCAGCTTCGGGCGGGAGGTAGGTGATGAGCAGTTCTTC.

V usage is TRBV4-2 and J usage is TRBJ1-5; tentatively, D is TRBD1 (6 bases). Trimming took 0 bases from V and 5 from J, leaving 14 bases between them. In germline, CDR1 is LGHNA, CDR2 YNFKEQ. This CDR3 region has 16 residues. The CDR3 coding sequence is TGTGCCAGCAGCCAAGAGGGGGAGGGGGACCATCAGCCCCAGCATTTT. Its translation: CASSQEGEGDHQPQHF.

The rearrangement links TRBV6-1 to TRBJ2-4, with a weak D call TRBD2 (6 bases). The germline gives CDR1 MNHNS, CDR2 SASEGT. The germline V and J ends were trimmed by 5 bases and 0 bases, with 20 bases remaining between them. CDR3 size: 18 residues. CDR3 bases: TGTGCCAGCAGTCGGTGGGACTCCGGGGGAGAAGCCAAAAACATTCAGTACTTC. The encoded protein is CASSRWDSGGEAKNIQYF.